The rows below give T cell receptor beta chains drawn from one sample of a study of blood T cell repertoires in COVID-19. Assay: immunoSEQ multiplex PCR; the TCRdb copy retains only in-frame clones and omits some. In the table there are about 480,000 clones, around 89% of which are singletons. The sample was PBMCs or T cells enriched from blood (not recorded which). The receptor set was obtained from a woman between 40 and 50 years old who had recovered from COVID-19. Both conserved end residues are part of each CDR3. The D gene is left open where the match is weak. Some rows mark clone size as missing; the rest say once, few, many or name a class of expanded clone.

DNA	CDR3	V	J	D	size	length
TGTGCCAGCAGTGCTAATAGCGGGAGAAGGCAGTTCTTC	CASSANSGRRQFF	TRBV6-2/TRBV6-3	TRBJ2-1	TRBD2	.	13
TGTGCCAGCAGTGAGGGACTAGCGGGAGGAGAGCAGTACTTC	CASSEGLAGGEQYF	TRBV6-1	TRBJ2-7	TRBD2	.	14
TGCAGCGTTCGCAGGGAAGGGGCCTTCTTCTATGGCTACACCTTC	CSVRREGAFFYGYTF	TRBV29-1	TRBJ1-2	.	.	15
TGTGCCAGCAGTTTATCGGGGACAGGTAACAATGAGCAGTTCTTC	CASSLSGTGNNEQFF	TRBV27	TRBJ2-1	TRBD1	.	15
TGTGCCAGCAGCTATACCCGGGACACAGAAGCTTTCTTT	CASSYTRDTEAFF	TRBV5-6	TRBJ1-1	.	.	13
TGTGCCAGCTCACCCGAACAGGGGGCAAACACCGGGGAGCTGTTTTTT	CASSPEQGANTGELFF	TRBV18	TRBJ2-2	TRBD1	.	16
TGTGCCAGCTACCAAGCCAGGGCCGATACGCAGTATTTT	CASYQARADTQYF	TRBV6-5	TRBJ2-3	.	.	13
TGTGCCAGCAGCTTAGGATCCGGAGGCAATCAGCCCCAGCATTTT	CASSLGSGGNQPQHF	TRBV7-9	TRBJ1-5	.	once	15
TGTGCCAGCTCACTGACAGGTTCCACCTACGAGCAGTACTTC	CASSLTGSTYEQYF	TRBV18	TRBJ2-7	.	many	14
TGTGCCAGCAGTGACCGACAGATCTTCACTGAAGCTTTCTTT	CASSDRQIFTEAFF	TRBV25-1	TRBJ1-1	.	.	14
TGTGCCAGCAGCCACTCGACAGGGTGGGATGGCTACACCTTC	CASSHSTGWDGYTF	TRBV9	TRBJ1-2	TRBD1	.	14
TGTGCCAGCAGCTTGGACAGGGTTAACACTGAAGCTTTCTTT	CASSLDRVNTEAFF	TRBV2	TRBJ1-1	TRBD1	.	14
TGTGCCAGCAGCCATTGGACAGGGGGGAACACTGAAGCTTTCTTT	CASSHWTGGNTEAFF	TRBV6-2/TRBV6-3	TRBJ1-1	TRBD1	once	15
TGTGCCAGCAGTAACGACCGGGACAGGGGGCATGAGCAGTTCTTC	CASSNDRDRGHEQFF	TRBV6-2/TRBV6-3	TRBJ2-1	TRBD1	once	15
TGTGCCAGCAGCCCAGGGAGGCTCTATAATTCACCCCTCCACTTT	CASSPGRLYNSPLHF	TRBV3-1/TRBV3-2	TRBJ1-6	.	.	15
TGCGCCAGCAGCCAAGATTTCGCAGGATCTGGAAACACCATATATTTT	CASSQDFAGSGNTIYF	TRBV4-3	TRBJ1-3	.	.	16
TGTGCCAGCAGCCCGCAGATGAACACTGAAGCTTTCTTT	CASSPQMNTEAFF	TRBV7-9	TRBJ1-1	.	few	13